The rows below give T cell receptor beta chains drawn from one sample of a study of T cell clones after liver transplantation. The method was immunoSEQ multiplex PCR; TCRdb's version includes in-frame clones alone and lacks a portion of them. This repertoire shows roughly 67,000 clones, 92% found once; its top ten account for more than 0.85%. This specimen was CD4+ T cells from blood, taken about 26 months after liver transplant. These receptor sequences come from a human patient who received a liver transplant. A share of the T cells may be of graft donor origin. Both conserved end residues are part of each CDR3. Fields, in order: clone size, J gene, D gene, V gene, CDR3 length, CDR3 DNA, CDR3 protein. D genes are given only for firm matches. Expanded clones get a size class; other rows say once, few or many, or leave the size out.

>.|TRBJ2-5|.|TRBV4-2|14
TGTGCCAGCAGCCAAGACAGGGGGGGTGAGACCCAGTACTTC
CASSQDRGGETQYF
>.|TRBJ2-7|.|TRBV30|11
TGTGCCTGGAGTGGTCCCCCCGAGCAGTACTTC
CAWSGPPEQYF
>.|TRBJ2-7|TRBD1|TRBV28|12
TGTGCCAGCAGGGGGGGACAGGTTGAGCAGTACTTC
CASRGGQVEQYF
>few|TRBJ2-3|.|TRBV9|13
TGTGCCAGCGCCCTAGAGGGCGCAGATACGCAGTATTTT
CASALEGADTQYF
>.|TRBJ2-4|.|TRBV5-1|14
TGCGCCAGCAGCAAGGACTTGGGCAAAAACATTCAGTACTTC
CASSKDLGKNIQYF
>.|TRBJ1-1|TRBD1|TRBV5-4|16
TGTGCCAGCAGCTTGGAGGGGGCCAGGGCGAACACTGAAGCTTTCTTT
CASSLEGARANTEAFF
>.|TRBJ1-2|.|TRBV11-3|14
TGTGCCAGCAGCTTAGTCCGGGACCCCTTTAAGTACACCTTC
CASSLVRDPFKYTF
>.|TRBJ2-2|.|TRBV5-6|16
TGTGCCAGCAGCTTGGGGCCACTCTCGAACACCGGGGAGCTGTTTTTT
CASSLGPLSNTGELFF
>.|TRBJ1-1|.|TRBV5-1|13
TGCGCCAGCAGCTTCGGCAGGGCTGCTGAAGCTTTCTTT
CASSFGRAAEAFF
>.|TRBJ2-1|TRBD2|TRBV28|12
TGTGCCAGCAGTCGACTAGCCTATGAGCAGTTCTTC
CASSRLAYEQFF
>.|TRBJ2-1|TRBD2|TRBV11-2|17
TGTGCCAGCAGCCTTCGGACTAGCGGGTCAAGGGCATTTGAGCAGTTCTTC
CASSLRTSGSRAFEQFF
>.|TRBJ1-4|.|TRBV29-1|13
TGCAGCGCCCTCGGTAATTCTAATGAAAAACTGTTTTTT
CSALGNSNEKLFF
>.|TRBJ2-7|.|TRBV6-1|15
TGTGCCAGTGTAACGCCCCGGAGCCGGGCGGGGGAGCAGTACTTC
CASVTPRSRAGEQYF
>.|TRBJ2-7|.|TRBV4-3|15
TGCGCCAGCAGCCAAGAGGCACAGGGGAGGGGCGAGCAGTACTTC
CASSQEAQGRGEQYF
>.|TRBJ2-7|TRBD1|TRBV10-2|15
TGCGCCAGCAGTACCTCACAGGGACAGCGCTACGAGCAGTACTTC
CASSTSQGQRYEQYF
>.|TRBJ2-1|TRBD2|TRBV5-4|15
TGTGCCAGCAGCTTGGACGGGGGGTCCTACAATGAGCAGTTCTTC
CASSLDGGSYNEQFF
>.|TRBJ2-6|.|TRBV30|13
TGTGCCCGAGCCCCCTCTGGGGCCAACGTCCTGACTTTC
CARAPSGANVLTF
>.|TRBJ1-3|.|TRBV28|14
TGTGCCAGCAGTGCCGACCTATTTGGGCACACCATATATTTT
CASSADLFGHTIYF
>.|TRBJ2-7|TRBD1|TRBV19|13
TGTGCCAGTAGTAGGGGACAGTCCTACGAGCAGTACTTC
CASSRGQSYEQYF
>.|TRBJ1-2|.|TRBV30|15
TGTGCCTGGAGGAGGATCTCCGACGGGAACTATGGCTACACCTTC
CAWRRISDGNYGYTF
>once|TRBJ1-2|TRBD1|TRBV29-1|13
TGCAGCGTTAGAGGGGGCGAGGACTATGGCTACACCTTC
CSVRGGEDYGYTF
>once|TRBJ2-5|.|TRBV5-4|11
TGTGCCAGCAGCGGGGAAGAGACCCAGTACTTC
CASSGEETQYF
>once|TRBJ2-7|TRBD1|TRBV7-6|15
TGTGCCAGCAGCCCTGGGTCAGGGGGCTCCTACGAGCAGTACTTC
CASSPGSGGSYEQYF
>.|TRBJ2-3|TRBD2|TRBV28|16
TGTGCCAGCACCTGGGGGGGTAGCGGGAGGTCAGATACGCAGTATTTT
CASTWGGSGRSDTQYF
>.|TRBJ2-2|TRBD1|TRBV29-1|13
TGCAGCGTGGGACAGTCCAGCACCGGGGAGCTGTTTTTT
CSVGQSSTGELFF
>.|TRBJ2-3|TRBD2|TRBV7-8|15
TGTGCCAGCAGCTTCCTAGCGGGGACCACAGATACGCAGTATTTT
CASSFLAGTTDTQYF
>.|TRBJ2-2|.|TRBV5-1|14
TGCGCCAGCAGCGGACGGCAGAACACCGGGGAGCTGTTTTTT
CASSGRQNTGELFF
>once|TRBJ2-1|.|TRBV28|16
TGTGCCAGCAGTCCCCCCTCGGCCGGGAGCTACAATGAGCAGTTCTTC
CASSPPSAGSYNEQFF
>.|TRBJ2-1|.|TRBV7-6|14
TGTGCCAGCAGCTTAGCCGGGACGGACAATGAGCAGTTCTTC
CASSLAGTDNEQFF
>.|TRBJ2-7|.|TRBV19|16
TGTGCCAGTAGTCTACGGGACATCCCCAGCTCCTACGAGCAGTACTTC
CASSLRDIPSSYEQYF
>few|TRBJ2-1|.|TRBV19|14
TGTGCCAGTAGGTATAGCATGAACTACAATGAGCAGTTCTTC
CASRYSMNYNEQFF
>.|TRBJ2-1|TRBD2|TRBV4-3|20
TGCGCCAGCAGCCTCTTCCCCCTCACCGGGACTAGCGGGACTGGGAAGGAGCAGTTCTTC
CASSLFPLTGTSGTGKEQFF
>.|TRBJ1-2|TRBD1|TRBV9|14
TGTGCCAGCAGCGTTGGACAGGGTAACTATGGCTACACCTTC
CASSVGQGNYGYTF
>.|TRBJ2-1|.|TRBV6-6|13
TGTGCCAGCACAACCTGGGCTAGCGATGAGCAGTTCTTC
CASTTWASDEQFF
>.|TRBJ2-1|TRBD2|TRBV4-1|14
TGCGCCAGCAGCCCGGGACTAGCGGACAATGAGCAGTTCTTC
CASSPGLADNEQFF
>.|TRBJ2-7|.|TRBV5-1|15
TGCGCCAGCAGCTCGCTCGGCAGTGGCGACTACGAGCAGTACTTC
CASSSLGSGDYEQYF
>.|TRBJ2-3|.|TRBV6-6|12
TGTGCCAGCAGTCCCACCGTAGATACGCAGTATTTT
CASSPTVDTQYF
>.|TRBJ2-2|.|TRBV9|16
TGTGCCAGCAGCGTAGACGGGGGGCAAACCGCCGGGGAGCTGTTTTTT
CASSVDGGQTAGELFF
>.|TRBJ2-2|.|TRBV5-8|13
TGTGCCAGCAGGAGAGTCGACACCGGGGAGCTGTTTTTT
CASRRVDTGELFF
>.|TRBJ2-6|TRBD1|TRBV29-1|17
TGCAGCGCACTAGGGACAGCTGATGCGTCGGGGGCCAACGTCCTGACTTTC
CSALGTADASGANVLTF
>.|TRBJ2-1|TRBD2|TRBV5-4|15
TGTGCCAGCAGCTTGGACCTAGCGGGTCACAATGAGCAGTTCTTC
CASSLDLAGHNEQFF
>once|TRBJ1-4|.|TRBV5-6|14
TGTGCCAGCAGCTTGGCAGGGGAGGATGAAAAACTGTTTTTT
CASSLAGEDEKLFF
>once|TRBJ2-5|.|TRBV7-6|13
TGTGCCAGCAGCTTAGACTGGCGGGGGACCCAGTACTTC
CASSLDWRGTQYF
>.|TRBJ2-2|.|TRBV5-6|14
TGTGCCAGCAGCACCACAGGGATCGCCGGGGAGCTGTTTTTT
CASSTTGIAGELFF
>.|TRBJ2-1|TRBD2|TRBV6-5|15
TGTGCCAGCAGTTCCCTAGCGGGAGCCTACAATGAGCAGTTCTTC
CASSSLAGAYNEQFF
>.|TRBJ1-2|.|TRBV28|15
TGTGCCAGCAGTTCTGGTCCAGGGCCTAACTATGGCTACACCTTC
CASSSGPGPNYGYTF
>.|TRBJ1-1|.|TRBV15|16
TGTGCCACCAGCAGAGATCTTAGGGGGTTGGGCACTGAAGCTTTCTTT
CATSRDLRGLGTEAFF
>.|TRBJ2-4|.|TRBV7-2|14
TGTGCCAGCAGCTTAGTAGGCAGGGGAAACATTCAGTACTTC
CASSLVGRGNIQYF